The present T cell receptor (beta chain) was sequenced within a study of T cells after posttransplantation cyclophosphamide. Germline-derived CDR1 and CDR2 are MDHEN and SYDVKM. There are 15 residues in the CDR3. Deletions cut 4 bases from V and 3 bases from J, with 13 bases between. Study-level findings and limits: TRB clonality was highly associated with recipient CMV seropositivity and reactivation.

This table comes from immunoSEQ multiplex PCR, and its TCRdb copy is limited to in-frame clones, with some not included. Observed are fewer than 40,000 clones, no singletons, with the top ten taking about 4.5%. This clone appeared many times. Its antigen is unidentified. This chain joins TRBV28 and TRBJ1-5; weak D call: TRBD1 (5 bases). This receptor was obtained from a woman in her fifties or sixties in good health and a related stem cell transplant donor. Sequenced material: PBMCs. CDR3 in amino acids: CASSSPQGVNQPQHF. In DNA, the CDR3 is TGTGCCAGCAGTTCACCTCAGGGTGTCAATCAGCCCCAGCATTTT.